This TCR beta chain appears in the sequencing data of a study of Graves' ophthalmopathy and Graves' hyperthyroidism. The authors amplified TCR beta CDR3 regions from RNA transcripts. The workflow started with a first-round RT-PCR run with HTBI primers and then moved on to a second-round multiplex PCR. TCRdb passed the multiplex PCR reads through MiXCR, listing each CDR3 protein once. The sample yields approximately 380,000 distinct CDR3 sequences, 20% to 25% seen once. This clonotype was counted many times. Hyperthyroidism in these 18- to 65-year-old patients was newly diagnosed, lasting under 2 months. Excluded: other autoimmune disease, uncontrolled infection, pregnancy or lactation. What supplied the PBMCs was about 9.8 ml of fresh peripheral blood. Germline V gene lookup returns CDR1 ENHRY and CDR2 SYGVKD. The length of the CDR3 is 14 residues. Losses at the gene ends were 1 base for V and 6 bases for J; bases not matched to a gene: 3.

Material: peripheral blood. The sequence derives from a woman in her late teens or twenties with stable Graves' hyperthyroidism. V usage is TRBV10-3 and J usage is TRBJ1-1; 9 nucleotides match TRBD1. CDR3 bases: TGTGCCATCAGTGAGTTGGACAGGGGCGCTGAAGCTTTCTTT. Translation gives CAISELDRGAEAFF.